Each of the 27 T cell receptor beta chains below was sequenced from the same sample in a study of blood T cell repertoires in COVID-19. Only in-frame clones appear in the TCRdb table, and some are missing; sequencing was by immunoSEQ multiplex PCR. The sample yields about 61,000 clones, approximately 87% seen once. The material sequenced was peripheral blood. These receptor sequences come from a human donor in a cohort sampled during active COVID-19.

The chain is built from TRBV7-9 and TRBJ2-3, with 9 bases aligning to TRBD2. CDR1 and CDR2 from the germline V gene are SEHNR and FQNEAQ (reference sequence). This CDR3 spans 16 amino acids. V lost 5 bases to trimming and J lost 2 bases; unmatched junction nucleotides: 8. The CDR3 region is CASSPFLAGTTDTQYF. CDR3 coding DNA: TGTGCCAGCAGCCCATTTCTAGCGGGAACCACAGATACGCAGTATTTT.

The chain is built from TRBV19 and TRBJ2-2; D is uncertain. The V end was cut by 7 bases, the J end by 1 base, with 16 bases between. This CDR3 contains 16 residues. Germline V gene sequence: CDR1 LNHDA, CDR2 SQIVND (reference sequence). CDR3 bases: TGTGCCAGTAAGATGGGCCCGAGCCTGAACACCGGGGAGCTGTTTTTT. It specifies CASKMGPSLNTGELFF.

This clone has just one count. This sequence joins TRBV7-2 and TRBJ1-6; a possible D gene is TRBD1 (5 bases). Germline V gene data show CDR1 as SGHTA and CDR2 as FQGNSA. The CDR3 spans 12 residues. Deletions cut 1 base from V and 13 bases from J, with 8 bases between. Written as DNA, the CDR3 is TGTGCCAGCAGCTTAGGCAGGGCCCCCCTCCACTTT. This codes for CASSLGRAPLHF.

This clone has just one count. The chain has TRBV7-2 and TRBJ1-4; D gene unclear. The CDR3 has 16 residues. V was clipped by 2 bases and J by 0 bases, with 10 bases between them. Germline CDR1 SGHTA, CDR2 FQGNSA. The CDR3 DNA reads as TGTGCCAGCAGCTTACCAGAATACGCAACTAATGAAAAACTGTTTTTT. This translates into CASSLPEYATNEKLFF.

This CDR3 is CSARTGPSSYEQYF. The CDR3 DNA sequence: TGCAGCGCCCGGACAGGGCCGAGCTCCTACGAGCAGTACTTC. The genes are TRBV29-1 and TRBJ2-7, with 8 positions matching TRBD1. The CDR3 has 14 residues. The J segment lost 0 bases and the V segment lost 7 bases, leaving 8 bases of the junction unmatched. The V gene's germline CDR1 is SQVTM and CDR2 ANQGSEA.

This clone has just a few counts. The V gene is TRBV5-1, the J gene TRBJ2-7; D not certain. The CDR3 extends over 15 amino acids. In germline, CDR1 is SGHRS, CDR2 YFSETQ. V lost 1 base, J lost 4 bases, and 15 bases lay in between. CDR3: CASSLTVSPPYEQYF. CDR3 nucleotide sequence: TGCGCCAGCAGCTTGACAGTCAGTCCACCATACGAGCAGTACTTC.

This sequence joins TRBV12-3 or TRBV12-4 and TRBJ2-7; TRBD2 aligns across 10 bases. The CDR3 has 12 residues. The junction had 10 bases not matched to a gene; V was cut back by 8 bases and J by 12 bases. CDR3 sequence (DNA): TGTGCCAGCGGAACCTCTAGCGGGAGATGGTACTTC. Amino acid sequence: CASGTSSGRWYF.

The chain links TRBV19 to TRBJ2-1; 11 nucleotides match TRBD2. CDR3 length: 16 amino acids. Germline V gives CDR1 LNHDA, CDR2 SQIVND (reference sequence). The V gene end was trimmed by 5 bases and the J gene end by 4 bases; junction bases not matched to a gene: 7. CDR3 protein: CASSPLAGGQYNEQFF. The CDR3 DNA follows: TGTGCCAGTAGTCCCCTAGCGGGGGGTCAATACAATGAGCAGTTCTTC.

This chain joins TRBV9 and TRBJ1-2, with 10 nucleotides matching TRBD1. The CDR3 spans 17 residues. Losses at the gene ends were 0 bases for V and 2 bases for J; bases not matched to a gene: 7. Germline lookup yields CDR1 SGDLS and CDR2 YYNGEE. CDR3 nucleotide sequence: TGTGCCAGCAGCGTAGATCCCCGACAGGGGGCCAACTATGGCTACACCTTC. It encodes CASSVDPRQGANYGYTF.

This clone was seen only once. The chain recombines TRBV19 with TRBJ2-1; 9 bases map to TRBD2. The CDR3 is made up of 14 amino acids. CDR1 and CDR2 from the germline V gene are LNHDA and SQIVND (reference sequence). Trimming cost V 3 bases and J 8 bases; bases outside gene matches: 5. CDR3 DNA: TGTGCCAGTAGTATTAGCCGCGGGGGGGATGAGCAGTTCTTC. Amino acid sequence: CASSISRGGDEQFF. Together with reference TRBV19 and TRBJ2-1, the CDR3 gives the full variable domain: DGGITQSPKYLFRKEGQNVTLSCEQNLNHDAMYWYRQDPGQGLRLIYYSQIVNDFQKGDIAEGYSVSREKKESFPLTVTSAQKNPTAFYLCASSISRGGDEQFFGPGTRLTVL.

The chain carries TRBV28 and TRBJ2-6, with 10 bases that match TRBD2. Germline V gene data show CDR1 as MDHEN and CDR2 as SYDVKM. V shed 3 bases and J 1 base; nucleotides not matched to a gene: 6. This CDR3 is built from 18 residues. CDR3 nucleotide sequence: TGTGCCAGCAGTTTTTTAGGACTAGCGGAATCTGGGGCCAACGTCCTGACTTTC. It specifies CASSFLGLAESGANVLTF. The full variable domain, with the rest looked up from reference TRBV28 and TRBJ2-6, is DVKVTQSSRYLVKRTGEKVFLECVQDMDHENMFWYRQDPGLGLRLIYFSYDVKMKEKGDIPEGYSVSREKKERFSLILESASTNQTSMYLCASSFLGLAESGANVLTFGAGSRLTVL.

The count of this clone is one. The CDR3 DNA sequence: TGTGCCAGCAACAACCAGGGTTCCTACGAGCAGTACTTC. It specifies CASNNQGSYEQYF. The genes are TRBV28 and TRBJ2-7, with a weak D call TRBD1 (5 bases). Trimming removed 7 bases from V and 1 base from J, with 11 bases in between. The CDR3 runs 13 residues. Germline V lookup: CDR1 MDHEN, CDR2 SYDVKM.

The chain carries TRBV7-2 and TRBJ2-5, with 11 nucleotides matching TRBD1. Trimming at V came to 4 bases and at J to 8 bases, leaving 6 bases not matched to a gene. The length of the CDR3 is 14 residues. CDR1 SGHTA and CDR2 FQGNSA come from the germline V gene. CDR3 protein: CASSSTGTGGTQYF. For the CDR3, the DNA is TGTGCCAGCAGCTCCACCGGGACAGGGGGAACCCAGTACTTC.

The chain carries TRBV7-2 and TRBJ1-5; tentatively, D is TRBD1 (6 bases). The germline V gene encodes CDR1 SGHTA and CDR2 FQGNSA. This CDR3 is built from 17 residues. V lost 2 bases and J lost 1, with 15 bases in between. CDR3 region: CASSLLGGGLSNQPQHF. CDR3 in DNA: TGTGCCAGCAGCTTACTAGGGGGTGGGCTGAGCAATCAGCCCCAGCATTTT.

The chain is built from TRBV13 and TRBJ2-1, with D possibly TRBD1 on 5 matching bases. From germline, CDR1 is PRHDT and CDR2 FYEKMQ (reference sequence). This CDR3 has 14 amino acids. Trimming took off 1 base at V and 13 bases at J, with 17 bases between the two ends. In DNA form, the CDR3 reads TGTGCCAGCAGCTTAGAACCCAGGGCGTCCCTCCAGTTCTTC. Translated, it gives CASSLEPRASLQFF.

The genes are TRBV12-5 and TRBJ1-1; D is ambiguous. CDR3 length equals 16 residues. Trimming removed 0 bases from V and 3 bases from J, with 14 bases in between. Germline V gives CDR1 LGHNT, CDR2 FRNRAP. CDR3 coding DNA: TGTGCTAGTGGTTTGGTACGGAGCTCCTGGGACACTGAAGCTTTCTTT. Translating gives CASGLVRSSWDTEAFF.

V usage is TRBV28 and J usage is TRBJ2-5; TRBD2 matches 9 bases. CDR3 length equals 17 residues. CDR1 is MDHEN, CDR2 SYDVKM, per germline. The junction had 15 bases not matched to a gene; V was cut back by 5 bases and J by 5 bases. The CDR3 DNA follows: TGTGCCAGCAGTGACCTAGCGGGGACTGAGGCGGGGGAGACCCAGTACTTC. Protein: CASSDLAGTEAGETQYF.

The chain carries TRBV13 and TRBJ2-7; TRBD1 matches 7 bases. The V and J ends lost 4 bases and 0 bases, in that order; junction bases with no gene match: 3. In germline, CDR1 is PRHDT, CDR2 FYEKMQ (reference sequence). The CDR3 contains 14 residues. The CDR3 DNA reads as TGTGCCAGCAGCTCGACAGGGTTCTCCTACGAGCAGTACTTC. Its protein product is CASSSTGFSYEQYF.

The chain's CDR3 is CSGGPTNYGYTF. In nucleotides, the CDR3 is TGCAGCGGGGGCCCCACTAACTATGGCTACACCTTC. The gene calls are TRBV29-1 and TRBJ1-2; D may be TRBD1 (5 bases). V was pared by 7 bases and J by 0 bases, with 9 bases between. The CDR3 loop spans 12 amino acids. CDR1 is SQVTM and CDR2 is ANQGSEA in the germline V gene. Variable domain in full (rest from reference TRBV29-1 and TRBJ1-2): SAVISQKPSRDICQRGTSLTIQCQVDSQVTMMFWYRQQPGQSLTLIATANQGSEATYESGFVIDKFPISRPNLTFSTLTVSNMSPEDSSIYLCSGGPTNYGYTFGSGTRLTVV.

In this sample, this clone turned up once. V usage is TRBV19 and J usage is TRBJ2-3, with TRBD2 as a possible D gene (5 bases). V was trimmed by 7 bases and J by 0 bases, leaving 11 bases between them. The CDR3 runs 14 residues. Per germline, CDR1 LNHDA and CDR2 SQIVND (reference sequence). DNA of the CDR3: TGTGCCAGTAATCACGGGATGAGCACAGATACGCAGTATTTT. It yields the protein CASNHGMSTDTQYF. Variable domain in full (rest from reference TRBV19 and TRBJ2-3): DGGITQSPKYLFRKEGQNVTLSCEQNLNHDAMYWYRQDPGQGLRLIYYSQIVNDFQKGDIAEGYSVSREKKESFPLTVTSAQKNPTAFYLCASNHGMSTDTQYFGPGTRLTVL.

This rearrangement joins TRBV18 to TRBJ1-4; D remains unclear. This CDR3 contains 16 residues. V lost 3 bases and J lost 5, with 16 bases in between. From germline, CDR1 is KGHSH and CDR2 LQKENI. For the CDR3, the DNA is TGTGCCAGCTCACCGCTCGGGTTGAGCGTGAATGAAAAACTGTTTTTT. Translating it yields CASSPLGLSVNEKLFF.

J is TRBJ2-7 and V is TRBV3-1 (or the pseudogene TRBV3-2); maybe TRBD1 (5 bases). The V end was cut by 2 bases, the J end by 6 bases, with 26 bases between. The CDR3 extends over 18 amino acids. Germline V gene lookup returns CDR1 LGHDT and CDR2 YNNKEL (reference sequence). CDR3 sequence: CASSQLRQMAFDGFEQYF. CDR3 DNA sequence: TGTGCCAGCAGCCAACTCCGACAGATGGCATTTGACGGGTTCGAGCAGTACTTC.

The gene calls are TRBV4-1 and TRBJ1-1; no clear D. Trimming took 2 bases from V and 0 from J, leaving 16 bases between them. Germline V gives CDR1 MGHRA, CDR2 YSYEKL. This CDR3 contains 17 residues. CDR3 sequence (DNA): TGCGCCAGCAGCCAACCACGACGACTGACTATGAACACTGAAGCTTTCTTT. As protein: CASSQPRRLTMNTEAFF.

The chain is built from TRBV5-1 and TRBJ1-2; 7 bases agree with TRBD1. CDR3 length equals 14 residues. V trimming: 0 bases; J trimming: 7 bases; junction bases outside the gene matches: 6. Germline V gene data show CDR1 as SGHRS and CDR2 as YFSETQ. CDR3 DNA sequence: TGCGCCAGCAGCTTGGACGGGACAGCTCTTGGCTACACCTTC. Translated, it gives CASSLDGTALGYTF.

The chain couples TRBV18 to TRBJ2-2; weak D call: TRBD2 (6 bases). CDR3 size: 15 residues. V was shortened by 7 bases and J by 5 bases, with 17 bases between the two germline ends. Germline assignment: CDR1 KGHSH and CDR2 LQKENI. The CDR3 sequence is CASYRGGAVTGELFF. The CDR3 DNA follows: TGTGCCAGCTACCGAGGAGGGGCGGTAACCGGGGAGCTGTTTTTT.

V and J are TRBV19 and TRBJ1-3, with D possibly TRBD1 on 6 matching bases. Germline V CDR1 and CDR2: LNHDA, SQIVND (reference sequence). V shed 5 bases and J shed 0 bases, with 17 bases lying between them. The CDR3 is made up of 17 amino acids. The CDR3 sequence: CASSVRRQASSGNTIYF. Written as DNA, the CDR3 is TGTGCCAGTAGTGTCCGAAGACAGGCAAGCTCTGGAAACACCATATATTTT.

The chain couples TRBV7-9 to TRBJ2-3; D remains unclear. Germline CDR1 reads SEHNR; CDR2 reads FQNEAQ (reference sequence). Trimming took 3 bases from V and 4 from J, leaving 5 bases between them. This CDR3 contains 12 residues. The CDR3 DNA follows: TGTGCCAGCAGCTTTACGGCAGATACGCAGTATTTT. This codes for CASSFTADTQYF.